This entry describes one T cell receptor beta chain. The sample is drawn from a study of T cell responses to AZD1222 COVID-19 vaccine. The germline V and J ends were trimmed by 2 bases and 4 bases, with 3 bases remaining between them. Per the germline V gene, CDR1 is KGHSH and CDR2 is LQKENI. This CDR3 spans 12 amino acids. This table comes from immunoSEQ multiplex PCR, and its TCRdb copy is limited to in-frame clones, with some not included. In the table there are about 130,000 clones, under 90% of which are singletons. The sample consisted of peripheral blood, taken on day 0 of AZD1222 vaccination. The genes are TRBV18 and TRBJ1-3; D remains unclear. The receptor comes from an adult in good health. CDR3: CASSPDGNTIYF. CDR3 nucleotides: TGTGCCAGCTCACCAGACGGAAACACCATATATTTT.